This T cell receptor (beta chain) emerged from a study of CD8 T cells in ankylosing spondylitis. General study results and limits: Reportedly, significant enrichment of disease-linked clones occurred in matched ankylosing spondylitis synovial fluid. For ankylosing spondylitis blood, a TCR beta motif of 8 or 9 highly homologous variants appeared characteristic. Disease-associated clonotypes exhibited CD8+ identity and were relatively infrequent in peripheral blood.

TCRdb independently ran MiXCR on the 5' RACE reads; one entry per CDR3 protein. The data contain some 90,000 distinct CDR3 sequences, 25% to 35% of them seen just once; the ten biggest clones take up 50% to 60%. As concerns this clonotype: Its specificity is not known.

Sequences were obtained from blood, either unsorted or a sorted T cell fraction (not recorded which). This clonotype was obtained from a male donor with ankylosing spondylitis or in good health (not recorded which).

The CDR3 region has the DNA TGTGCCAGCAGCCTCCAAAGGAGCTCAGATACGCAGTATTTT. This sequence encodes CASSLQRSSDTQYF. The rearrangement links TRBV7-2 to TRBJ2-3; D is undetermined. This CDR3 contains 14 residues. Between the trimmed V and J ends, which lost 5 bases and 4 bases, there was a span of 13 bases. From germline, CDR1 is SGHTA and CDR2 FQGNSA.